The 8 T cell receptor beta chains given below trace back to one sample, sequenced in a study of cytomegalovirus exposure and HLA in healthy donors. Primers included in the PCR were 60 Vbeta and 13 Jbeta primers. Only in-frame clones appear in the TCRdb table, and some are missing; sequencing was by immunoSEQ multiplex PCR. This table holds around 190,000 clones, about 77% found once. Material: PBMCs. The source of these receptors is a woman aged 25-40 years in good health and CMV-seronegative.

V is TRBV7-2 and J is TRBJ1-1; maybe TRBD1 (6 bases). This CDR3 spans 13 amino acids. V lost 4 bases and J lost 8, with 14 bases in between. Germline assignment: CDR1 SGHTA and CDR2 FQGNSA. CDR3 coding DNA: TGTGCCAGCAGCTGGGGACACCGCCCCGAAGCTTTCTTT. It yields the protein CASSWGHRPEAFF. The full variable domain, its missing parts supplied by reference TRBV7-2 and TRBJ1-1, is GAGVSQSPSNKVTEKGKDVELRCDPISGHTALYWYRQSLGQGLEFLIYFQGNSAPDKSGLPSDRFSAERTGGSVSTLTIQRTQQEDSAVYLCASSWGHRPEAFFGQGTRLTVV.

The chain uses TRBV7-9 and TRBJ2-3, with 10 nucleotides matching TRBD1. Trimming removed 3 bases from V and 1 base from J; junction bases left unmatched: 1. The germline V gene encodes CDR1 SEHNR and CDR2 FQNEAQ (reference sequence). CDR3 length: 15 residues. CDR3: CASSFGTGGTDTQYF. CDR3 DNA sequence: TGTGCCAGCAGCTTCGGGACAGGGGGCACAGATACGCAGTATTTT. The whole variable domain, remainder taken from reference TRBV7-9 and TRBJ2-3, is DTGVSQNPRHKITKRGQNVTFRCDPISEHNRLYWYRQTLGQGPEFLTYFQNEAQLEKSRLLSDRFSAERPKGSFSTLEIQRTEQGDSAMYLCASSFGTGGTDTQYFGPGTRLTVL.

This clone was detected a few times. The genes are TRBV9 and TRBJ1-2; the D gene is possibly TRBD1 (5 bases). Germline V CDR1 and CDR2: SGDLS, YYNGEE. This CDR3 has 15 residues. With 0 bases removed from V and 2 bases from J, the gap between germline ends came to 11 bases. The CDR3 sequence is CASSVGDSLNYGYTF. The CDR3, as DNA: TGTGCCAGCAGCGTAGGGGACTCTTTAAACTATGGCTACACCTTC.

CDR3 region: CASSVGRLADTYEQYF. CDR3 in DNA: TGTGCCAGCAGCGTAGGTAGACTAGCGGATACCTACGAGCAGTACTTC. The chain carries TRBV9 and TRBJ2-7, with TRBD2 matching 9 bases. This CDR3 region has 16 residues. Germline assignment: CDR1 SGDLS and CDR2 YYNGEE. The V and J ends lost 0 bases and 2 bases, in that order; junction bases with no gene match: 6.

The chain carries TRBV10-3 and TRBJ2-5, with 9 bases lining up with TRBD2. Germline assignment: CDR1 ENHRY and CDR2 SYGVKD. The ends lost 2 bases at V and 4 bases at J; junction bases unmatched: 5. The CDR3 extends over 15 amino acids. CDR3 coding DNA: TGTGCCATCAGTGAGGGGGGACTAGCTGGAGAGACCCAGTACTTC. Residues: CAISEGGLAGETQYF.

J is TRBJ2-4 and V is TRBV5-1; TRBD2 matches at 10 bases. Germline V gives CDR1 SGHRS, CDR2 YFSETQ. The CDR3 has 16 amino acids. J gave up 5 bases and V 3 bases, and 8 bases lay outside the gene matches. The DNA of the CDR3 is TGCGCCAGCAGCTCTTGGACTAGCGGAAATCAAAACATTCAGTACTTC. Translating it yields CASSSWTSGNQNIQYF.

Turning to this clone: An end of the junction does not agree with germline; a read error may underlie this. The chain uses TRBV18 and TRBJ1-2, with D hard to call. CDR1 KGHSH and CDR2 LQKENI come from the germline V gene. This CDR3 contains 14 residues. This CDR3 reads CASSPPIANYGYPF. In nucleotides, the CDR3 is TGTGCCAGCTCCCCCCCGATAGCTAACTATGGCTACCCCTTC.

The chain joins TRBV5-6 to TRBJ2-1, with 7 bases matching TRBD1. Germline V gene lookup returns CDR1 SGHDT and CDR2 YYEEEE. V shed 1 base and J 6 bases; nucleotides not matched to a gene: 13. CDR3 length equals 17 residues. The CDR3 DNA follows: TGTGCCAGCAGCTTGATCTACGACAGGGCTTTCGGCAATGAGCAGTTCTTC. It yields the protein CASSLIYDRAFGNEQFF.